A single sample is the source of the 2 T cell receptor beta chains below, sequenced in a study of blood T cell repertoires in COVID-19. The assay was immunoSEQ multiplex PCR, and TCRdb's table has in-frame clones only and misses some. The sample carries around 140,000 clones, 80% to 90% recorded once. Sequencing used peripheral blood. These TCRs come from a woman aged 45 to 65 with acute or convalescent COVID-19.

This clone is a singleton in its sample. The V and J genes are TRBV5-1 and TRBJ1-1, with D possibly being TRBD1 (5 bases). The CDR3 runs to 14 residues. The germline gives CDR1 SGHRS, CDR2 YFSETQ. V was shortened by 2 bases and J by 1 base, with 9 bases between the two germline ends. The CDR3 reads CASSFGTQNTEAFF. CDR3 in DNA: TGCGCCAGCAGCTTTGGGACTCAGAACACTGAAGCTTTCTTT. Together with reference TRBV5-1 and TRBJ1-1, the CDR3 gives the full variable domain: KAGVTQTPRYLIKTRGQQVTLSCSPISGHRSVSWYQQTPGQGLQFLFEYFSETQRNKGNFPGRFSGRQFSNSRSEMNVSTLELGDSALYLCASSFGTQNTEAFFGQGTRLTVV.

J is TRBJ2-7 and V is TRBV6-6, with 10 nucleotides matching TRBD2. The germline V gene encodes CDR1 MNHNY and CDR2 SVGAGI (reference sequence). Trimming took 5 bases from V and 5 from J; bases not matched to a gene: 15. This CDR3 spans 17 amino acids. The CDR3 nucleotides read TGTGCCAGCAGTCCCCAAGCCCAGGAACTAGCGGGACACGAGCAGTACTTC. This sequence encodes CASSPQAQELAGHEQYF.